One and the same sample provided the 5 T cell receptor beta chains below, sequenced in a study of identical twins. TCRdb re-called the 5' RACE reads with MiXCR, one entry per CDR3 protein. The sample consists of roughly 350,000 distinct CDR3 sequences, roughly 9% of them appearing once. Sequenced: naive T cells sorted from blood. The receptors originated from a woman in her fifties or sixties in good health.

The CDR3 reads CASSQVGSSRNTIYF. Written as DNA, the CDR3 is TGTGCCAGCAGCCAAGTTGGCAGCTCCCGAAACACCATATATTTT. V is TRBV3-1 and J is TRBJ1-3; D ambiguous. The CDR3 extends over 15 amino acids. The germline V gene encodes CDR1 LGHDT and CDR2 YNNKEL (reference sequence). Trimming left V 1 base short and J 5 bases short, with 12 bases between.

The chain couples TRBV21-1 to TRBJ2-7; TRBD2 is the table's D call and was not checked against the DNA. TRBV21-1 is deemed a pseudogene. This CDR3 is 14 amino acids long. Here the CDR3 reads CASSKRGLSYEQYF. In nucleotides, the CDR3 is TGTGCCAGCAGCAAGAGAGGACTGTCCTACGAGCAGTACTTC.

Many counts were recorded for this clonotype. V usage is TRBV27 and J usage is TRBJ2-7, with D tentatively TRBD1 or TRBD2 (5 bases each). The germline V gene has CDR1 MNHEY and CDR2 SMNVEV (reference sequence). The length of the CDR3 is 11 residues. V was shortened by 10 bases and J by 3 bases, with 10 bases between the two germline ends. CDR3 loop: CAIMGVYEQYF. The DNA of the CDR3 is TGTGCCATCATGGGGGTCTACGAGCAGTACTTC.

This clonotype has only a few counts. The gene calls are TRBV20-1 and TRBJ2-1; D gene unclear. The CDR3 is 12 amino acids. Germline V CDR1 and CDR2: DFQATT, SNEGSKA (reference sequence). V lost 4 bases to trimming and J lost 7 bases, with 11 bases between them. The CDR3 loop reads CSATPFQNEQFF. The CDR3 coding sequence is TGCAGTGCTACCCCGTTTCAGAATGAGCAGTTCTTC.

This clonotype has a count of ten or more. The J gene is TRBJ2-7, the V gene TRBV12-5; perhaps TRBD2 as D (6 bases). V lost 6 bases and J 6 bases, leaving 15 bases between the germline ends. Germline V lookup: CDR1 LGHNT, CDR2 FRNRAP. This CDR3 has 13 residues. CDR3 amino acids: CASGALGGVEQYF. CDR3 DNA: TGTGCTAGTGGGGCCCTCGGGGGTGTCGAGCAGTACTTC.